This TCR beta chain was sequenced during a study of human T cells and chemical hapten exposure. Looking at the study overall: Donors were sensitized with 2% DPC on the upper inner arm. Diphenylcyclopropenone, dosed weekly to the scalp, was given to patients throughout the approximately 25-week study. General study results and limits: There was a positive correlation between PT1 expanded TCR counts and patch test score. Sensitizing with DPC caused no change in TCRs above 1 in 1000 frequency.

One entry per CDR3 protein results from TCRdb running MiXCR on the RACE reads. The sample includes 200,000 to 300,000 distinct CDR3 sequences, about 9% of them seen just once. Time point meaning: pre-sensitization, week 0. Specified treatment: therapeutic diphenylcyclopropenone sensitization with weekly scalp DPC. This CDR3 region has 16 residues. V lost 5 bases to trimming and J lost 0 bases, with 16 bases between them. Germline-derived CDR1 and CDR2 are SGHRS and YFSETQ. In the case of this clonotype: As yet, its antigen is unknown.

The J gene is TRBJ2-3, the V gene TRBV5-1, with D maybe TRBD2 (6 bases). This receptor was taken from a woman aged 40 to 50 with alopecia areata. Some clones in this sample may be carry-over from other donors' samples. The input for sequencing was whole blood, taken in connection with sensitization to the hapten diphenylcyclopropenone (DPC). Here the CDR3 reads CASRNEEGLSTDTQYF. As DNA, the CDR3 is TGCGCCAGCAGGAATGAAGAGGGACTCAGCACAGATACGCAGTATTTT.